This TCR beta chain was observed in a study of cytomegalovirus exposure and HLA in healthy donors. Study-level results: There were some 150 TCR beta chains listed as cytomegalovirus-associated.

With 60 Vbeta and 13 Jbeta primers, the PCR was carried out. Sequenced by immunoSEQ multiplex PCR; TCRdb stores in-frame clones only, minus some. The sample records approximately 100,000 clones, around three quarters being singletons. As regards this clone: Its antigen is still unknown.

This receptor was taken from a man between 50 and 59 years old in good health and CMV-seropositive. Sequencing used PBMCs.

CDR3 coding DNA: TGTGCCAGCTCACCACGTTGGGCAGGGACTACAGATACGCAGTATTTT. Translated, it gives CASSPRWAGTTDTQYF. V gene TRBV18 combines with J gene TRBJ2-3, with D perhaps TRBD2 (6 bases). The V and J ends lost 1 base and 3 bases respectively, with 14 bases between them. The CDR3 runs to 16 residues. Looked up from germline, CDR1 is KGHSH and CDR2 is LQKENI. The entire variable domain, with the rest obtained from reference TRBV18 and TRBJ2-3, is as follows: NAGVMQNPRHLVRRRGQEARLRCSPMKGHSHVYWYRQLPEEGLKFMVYLQKENIIDESGMPKERFSAEFPKEGPSILRIQQVVRGDSAAYFCASSPRWAGTTDTQYFGPGTRLTVL.